Listed here are 28 T cell receptor beta chains from one sample, sequenced in a study of blood T cell repertoires in COVID-19. Only in-frame clones appear in the TCRdb table, and some are missing; sequencing was by immunoSEQ multiplex PCR. The data contain approximately 210,000 clones, approximately 82% of them singletons. Sequenced sample: peripheral blood. The receptors shown here come from a man aged 45 to 65 with active or convalescent COVID-19.

The genes are TRBV5-1 and TRBJ2-1; the match to TRBD2 covers 15 bases. This CDR3 spans 18 amino acids. The germline V gene has CDR1 SGHRS and CDR2 YFSETQ. Unmatched junction bases numbered 6, after V lost 3 bases and J lost 2 bases. CDR3: CASSSGLAGGPTYNEQFF. For the CDR3, the DNA is TGCGCCAGCAGCTCCGGACTAGCGGGAGGGCCTACCTACAATGAGCAGTTCTTC.

The gene calls are TRBV7-2 and TRBJ1-2, with 10 positions matching TRBD1. Unmatched junction bases numbered 5, after V lost 4 bases and J lost 3 bases. The CDR3 is 15 amino acids. Germline V gene sequence: CDR1 SGHTA, CDR2 FQGNSA. The CDR3 region has the DNA TGTGCCAGCAGCTACGGACAGGGGGAGGACTATGGCTACACCTTC. This encodes CASSYGQGEDYGYTF.

The chain recombines TRBV10-3 with TRBJ1-6; the match to TRBD1 covers 10 bases. Germline trimming cut 6 bases from V and 3 bases from J; bases unmatched to any gene: 8. The CDR3 covers 17 residues. In germline, CDR1 is ENHRY, CDR2 SYGVKD. The CDR3 coding sequence is TGTGCCATCAGCGAGAGGACAGGGGGGTACTATAATTCACCCCTCCACTTT. It codes for CAISERTGGYYNSPLHF.

This chain connects TRBV28 to TRBJ2-7, with 9 bases aligning to TRBD1. CDR3 size: 15 residues. Germline V gene sequence: CDR1 MDHEN, CDR2 SYDVKM. The V segment lost 6 bases and the J segment 0 bases; nucleotides outside the gene matches: 6. Here the CDR3 reads CASSSRDRVSYEQYF. CDR3 DNA sequence: TGTGCCAGCAGCAGCCGGGACAGGGTCTCCTACGAGCAGTACTTC.

This sequence joins TRBV13 and TRBJ2-7; 12 nucleotides agree with TRBD1. V trimming: 4 bases; J trimming: 6 bases; junction bases outside the gene matches: 4. CDR1 and CDR2 from the germline V gene are PRHDT and FYEKMQ (reference sequence). The CDR3 loop spans 14 amino acids. CDR3 sequence reads: CASSSGTGGTEQYF. In DNA, the CDR3 is TGTGCCAGCAGCTCAGGGACAGGGGGCACCGAGCAGTACTTC.

The chain links TRBV21-1 to TRBJ1-3; the table's D call, TRBD1, was not checked against the DNA. TRBV21-1 is recorded as a pseudogene. CDR3 size: 15 residues. The CDR3 bases are TGTGCCAGCAGTGGACAGGAGGGCTCTGGAAACACCATATATTTT. Its protein is CASSGQEGSGNTIYF.

The rearrangement joins TRBV4-3 to TRBJ1-5; a weak D match, TRBD1 (6 bases). The germline V and J ends were trimmed by 2 bases and 4 bases, with 12 bases remaining between them. This CDR3 is 15 amino acids long. CDR1 and CDR2 from the germline V gene are LGHNA and YSLEER. The CDR3: CASSQTQGGNQPQHF. Written as DNA, the CDR3 is TGCGCCAGCAGCCAAACTCAAGGGGGAAATCAGCCCCAGCATTTT.

This clone was picked up one time. V is TRBV27 and J is TRBJ2-3; D is unclear. Germline lookup yields CDR1 MNHEY and CDR2 SMNVEV (reference sequence). The CDR3 runs to 12 residues. V was shortened by 5 bases and J by 1 base, with 4 bases between the two germline ends. The CDR3 DNA follows: TGTGCCAGCAGTCCTGGCACAGATACGCAGTATTTT. Encoded protein: CASSPGTDTQYF.

The V gene is TRBV18, the J gene TRBJ2-1, with 8 bases identical to TRBD1. The CDR3 extends over 16 amino acids. The trim removed 3 bases at V and 6 bases at J, leaving 10 bases unmatched. The germline CDR1 and CDR2 sequences are KGHSH and LQKENI. CDR3: CASSPPGQVTVNEQFF. CDR3 nucleotides: TGTGCCAGCTCACCGCCGGGACAGGTGACTGTCAATGAGCAGTTCTTC.

J is TRBJ1-1 and V is TRBV7-9, with D uncertain. This CDR3 comprises 12 residues. The V end was cut by 5 bases, the J end by 6 bases, with 10 bases between. CDR1 and CDR2 (germline): SEHNR, FQNEAQ (reference sequence). Here the CDR3 DNA reads TGTGCCAGCAGCCCCGGGGTGCCTGAAGCTTTCTTT. The encoded protein is CASSPGVPEAFF. The whole variable domain, remainder taken from reference TRBV7-9 and TRBJ1-1, is DTGVSQNPRHKITKRGQNVTFRCDPISEHNRLYWYRQTLGQGPEFLTYFQNEAQLEKSRLLSDRFSAERPKGSFSTLEIQRTEQGDSAMYLCASSPGVPEAFFGQGTRLTVV.

In this sample, this clone turned up once. This chain uses TRBV11-2 with TRBJ2-7; D remains unclear. V lost 1 base, J lost 3 bases, and 4 bases lay in between. This CDR3 is 12 amino acids long. The V gene's germline CDR1 is SGHAT and CDR2 FQNNGV. The CDR3 bases are TGTGCCAGCAGCTTAGGTAGCTACGAGCAGTACTTC. Translating gives CASSLGSYEQYF.

The gene calls are TRBV2 and TRBJ1-1; D unresolved. CDR1 and CDR2 from the germline V gene are SNHLY and FYNNEI. The CDR3 spans 13 residues. V lost 2 bases and J lost 4, with 8 bases in between. CDR3 region: CASSERRVTEAFF. DNA of the CDR3: TGTGCCAGCAGTGAAAGGAGGGTCACTGAAGCTTTCTTT. The variable domain in full, with the rest retrieved from reference TRBV2 and TRBJ1-1, is EPEVTQTPSHQVTQMGQEVILRCVPISNHLYFYWYRQILGQKVEFLVSFYNNEISEKSEIFDDQFSVERPDGSNFTLKIRSTKLEDSAMYFCASSERRVTEAFFGQGTRLTVV.

The genes are TRBV6-2 or TRBV6-3 and TRBJ1-1; D may be TRBD1 (5 bases). V dropped 0 bases and J dropped 1 base, with 21 bases sitting between them. The germline CDR1 and CDR2 sequences are MNHEY and SVGEGT. The CDR3 runs to 19 residues. The CDR3, as DNA: TGTGCCAGCAGTTACTCTTCAGGGAGGGCTGCTAAAGCGAACACTGAAGCTTTCTTT. Amino acids: CASSYSSGRAAKANTEAFF.

The chain couples TRBV19 to TRBJ2-3; 8 bases are shared with TRBD2. The germline CDR1 and CDR2 sequences are LNHDA and SQIVND (reference sequence). The CDR3 covers 14 residues. The V segment lost 6 bases and the J segment 0 bases; nucleotides outside the gene matches: 2. The CDR3 DNA sequence: TGTGCCAGTAGGGCTAGCGGGAGCACAGATACGCAGTATTTT. Translating it yields CASRASGSTDTQYF. Full variable domain (missing parts from reference TRBV19 and TRBJ2-3): DGGITQSPKYLFRKEGQNVTLSCEQNLNHDAMYWYRQDPGQGLRLIYYSQIVNDFQKGDIAEGYSVSREKKESFPLTVTSAQKNPTAFYLCASRASGSTDTQYFGPGTRLTVL.

The chain combines TRBV7-2 with TRBJ2-7; 7 nucleotides align to TRBD1. The germline V gene encodes CDR1 SGHTA and CDR2 FQGNSA. The CDR3 spans 12 residues. The V gene end was trimmed by 6 bases and the J gene end by 9 bases; junction bases not matched to a gene: 8. The CDR3 loop reads CASSQATGVQYF. The CDR3 nucleotides read TGTGCCAGCAGTCAGGCAACAGGGGTGCAGTACTTC.

The J gene is TRBJ1-1, the V gene TRBV29-1, with TRBD1 as a possible D gene (5 bases). Germline CDR1 SQVTM, CDR2 ANQGSEA. CDR3 length: 12 residues. The germline V and J ends were trimmed by 6 bases and 7 bases, with 15 bases remaining between them. The CDR3 protein is CSVREGIGEAFF. CDR3 nucleotides: TGCAGCGTCCGGGAGGGGATTGGTGAAGCTTTCTTT.

The genes are TRBV24-1 and TRBJ2-3; 8 bases align to TRBD1. Trimming took 1 base from V and 5 from J; bases not matched to a gene: 1. The CDR3 is made up of 14 amino acids. In germline, CDR1 is KGHDR, CDR2 SFDVKD. DNA of the CDR3: TGTGCCACCAGTGATTTTACAGGGGGAGATACGCAGTATTTT. Translating it yields CATSDFTGGDTQYF.

The rearrangement uses TRBV7-2 and TRBJ2-7; 8 bases align to TRBD1. The V gene's germline CDR1 is SGHTA and CDR2 FQGNSA. The CDR3 consists of 15 residues. Losses at the gene ends were 5 bases for V and 3 bases for J; bases not matched to a gene: 9. This CDR3 is CASSTQGTGGYEQYF. The DNA for the CDR3 is TGTGCCAGCAGCACCCAGGGGACAGGAGGCTACGAGCAGTACTTC.

The chain combines TRBV28 with TRBJ2-1, with D possibly matching TRBD2 (6 bases). The CDR3 sequence is 15 residues long. Germline V CDR1 and CDR2: MDHEN, SYDVKM. V was cut by 7 bases and J by 6 bases, with 19 bases left in between. For the CDR3, the DNA is TGTGCCAGCACACGTCATGGAGGGATGGTCAATGAGCAGTTCTTC. Its translation is CASTRHGGMVNEQFF.

The chain combines TRBV6-2 or TRBV6-3 with TRBJ2-5; TRBD2 aligns across 12 bases. CDR1 and CDR2 (germline): MNHEY, SVGEGT. This CDR3 spans 15 amino acids. V lost 3 bases, J lost 8 bases, and 7 bases stayed unmatched. CDR3 residues: CASSYGWTSGDTQYF. CDR3 sequence (DNA): TGTGCCAGCAGTTATGGGTGGACTAGCGGGGACACCCAGTACTTC.

The genes are TRBV2 and TRBJ2-1; 10 nucleotides align to TRBD2. Germline V gene lookup returns CDR1 SNHLY and CDR2 FYNNEI. The CDR3 length is 17 residues. The V gene end was trimmed by 3 bases and the J gene end by 5 bases; junction bases not matched to a gene: 10. The DNA for the CDR3 is TGTGCCAGCAGTGAGAGGACTAGCGGACTCCCAGACAATGAGCAGTTCTTC. It codes for CASSERTSGLPDNEQFF.

V and J are TRBV27 and TRBJ1-2; 7 bases align to TRBD1. Per the germline V gene, CDR1 is MNHEY and CDR2 is SMNVEV (reference sequence). The length of the CDR3 is 14 residues. The ends lost 8 bases at V and 4 bases at J; junction bases unmatched: 10. The chain's CDR3 is CASSRTGLSYGYTF. In DNA, the CDR3 is TGTGCCAGCTCGAGGACAGGACTCAGCTATGGCTACACCTTC.

The table lists this clone with a few counts. The DNA for the CDR3 is TGTGCCAGCAGTTTACGGGATTTCCAGCAGTACTTC. It translates to CASSLRDFQQYF. The rearrangement links TRBV12-3 or TRBV12-4 to TRBJ2-7; D possibly corresponds to TRBD2 (5 bases). Trimming removed 2 bases from V and 8 bases from J, with 10 bases in between. The CDR3 length is 12 residues.

The chain combines TRBV9 with TRBJ2-2, with 8 bases matching TRBD2. The CDR3 contains 15 residues. With V trimmed by 4 bases and J by 4 bases, 6 bases remained unmatched. Germline V gives CDR1 SGDLS, CDR2 YYNGEE. DNA for the CDR3: TGTGCCAGCAGCCCGCGGACTAGCAGCACCGGGGAGCTGTTTTTT. Residues: CASSPRTSSTGELFF.

The CDR3 DNA is TGTGCCAGCAGTGCTCGACAGGGGTTAGACTATGGCTACACCTTC. Amino acid sequence: CASSARQGLDYGYTF. The chain is built from TRBV27 and TRBJ1-2; 8 positions agree with TRBD1. V gave up 5 bases and J gave up 3 bases; unmatched junction bases: 8. Germline V gene sequence: CDR1 MNHEY, CDR2 SMNVEV (reference sequence). This CDR3 is 15 amino acids long.

The chain links TRBV6-1 to TRBJ1-5; D is unclear. Germline values: CDR1 MNHNS, CDR2 SASEGT. With 0 bases removed from V and 7 bases from J, the gap between germline ends came to 13 bases. This CDR3 has 15 amino acids. As DNA, the CDR3 is TGTGCCAGCAGTGAAGCAGGAGGGCCGTACCAGCCCCAGCATTTT. It specifies CASSEAGGPYQPQHF.

With respect to this clone: The same CDR3 is also encoded by other DNA sequences in this sample. The chain has TRBV29-1 and TRBJ1-2; tentatively, D is TRBD1 (5 bases). Trimming took 4 bases from V and 1 from J, leaving 7 bases between them. Germline CDR1 SQVTM, CDR2 ANQGSEA. The CDR3 is 12 amino acids. The CDR3 DNA reads as TGCAGCGTTGGTCAGGGTAACTATGGCTACACCTTC. This gives the protein CSVGQGNYGYTF.

The chain joins TRBV28 to TRBJ1-5; no firm D call. The CDR3 spans 14 residues. Trimming removed 8 bases at V and 1 base at J, with 12 bases between. Per germline, CDR1 MDHEN and CDR2 SYDVKM. CDR3 coding DNA: TGTGCCAGCGGGAGGGTTTACAGCAATCAGCCCCAGCATTTT. This sequence encodes CASGRVYSNQPQHF. Full variable domain (outside the CDR3, taken from reference TRBV28 and TRBJ1-5): DVKVTQSSRYLVKRTGEKVFLECVQDMDHENMFWYRQDPGLGLRLIYFSYDVKMKEKGDIPEGYSVSREKKERFSLILESASTNQTSMYLCASGRVYSNQPQHFGDGTRLSIL.